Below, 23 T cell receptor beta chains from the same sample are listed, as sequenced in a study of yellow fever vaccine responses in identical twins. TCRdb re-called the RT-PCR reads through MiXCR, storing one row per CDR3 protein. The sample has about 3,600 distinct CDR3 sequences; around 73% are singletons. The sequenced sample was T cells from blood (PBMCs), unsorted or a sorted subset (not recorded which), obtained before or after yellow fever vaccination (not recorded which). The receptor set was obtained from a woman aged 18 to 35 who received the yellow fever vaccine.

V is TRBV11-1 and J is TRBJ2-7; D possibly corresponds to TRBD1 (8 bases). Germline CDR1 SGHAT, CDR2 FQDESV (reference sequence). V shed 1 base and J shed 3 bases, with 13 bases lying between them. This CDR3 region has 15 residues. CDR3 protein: CASSLVTGGDYEQYF. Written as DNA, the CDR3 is TGTGCCAGCAGCTTAGTAACAGGGGGGGACTACGAGCAGTACTTC.

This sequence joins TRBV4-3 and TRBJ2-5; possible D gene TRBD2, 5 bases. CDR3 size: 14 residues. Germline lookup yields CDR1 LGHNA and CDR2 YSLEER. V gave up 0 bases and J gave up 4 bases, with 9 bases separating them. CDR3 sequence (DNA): TGCGCCAGCAGCCAAGATAGACGGGGAGAGACCCAGTACTTC. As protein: CASSQDRRGETQYF.

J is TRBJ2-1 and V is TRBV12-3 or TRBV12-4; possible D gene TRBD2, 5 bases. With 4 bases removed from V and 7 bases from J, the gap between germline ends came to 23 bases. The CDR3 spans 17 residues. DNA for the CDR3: TGTGCCAGCAGTTGGGGTTTTAGCGAAAGTCCATTTAATGAGCAGTTCTTC. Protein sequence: CASSWGFSESPFNEQFF.

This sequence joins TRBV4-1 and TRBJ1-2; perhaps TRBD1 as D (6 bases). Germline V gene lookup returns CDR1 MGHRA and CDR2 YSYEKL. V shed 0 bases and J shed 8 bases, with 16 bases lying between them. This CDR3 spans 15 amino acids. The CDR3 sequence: CASSQDREGVRGYTF. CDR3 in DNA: TGCGCCAGCAGCCAAGATCGTGAGGGGGTGAGAGGCTACACCTTC.

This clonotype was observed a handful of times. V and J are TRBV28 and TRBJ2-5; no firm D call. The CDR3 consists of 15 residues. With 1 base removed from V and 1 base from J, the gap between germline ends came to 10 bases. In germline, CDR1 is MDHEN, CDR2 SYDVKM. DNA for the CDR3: TGTGCCAGCAGTTTATACGGGCAGATCCAAGAGACCCAGTACTTC. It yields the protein CASSLYGQIQETQYF.

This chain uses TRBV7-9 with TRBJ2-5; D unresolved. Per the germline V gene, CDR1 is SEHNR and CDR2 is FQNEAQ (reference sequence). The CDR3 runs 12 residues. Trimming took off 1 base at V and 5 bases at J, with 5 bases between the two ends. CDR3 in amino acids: CASSLVEETQYF. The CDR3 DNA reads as TGTGCCAGCAGCTTAGTGGAGGAGACCCAGTACTTC. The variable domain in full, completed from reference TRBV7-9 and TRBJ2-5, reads DTGVSQNPRHKITKRGQNVTFRCDPISEHNRLYWYRQTLGQGPEFLTYFQNEAQLEKSRLLSDRFSAERPKGSFSTLEIQRTEQGDSAMYLCASSLVEETQYFGPGTRLLVL.

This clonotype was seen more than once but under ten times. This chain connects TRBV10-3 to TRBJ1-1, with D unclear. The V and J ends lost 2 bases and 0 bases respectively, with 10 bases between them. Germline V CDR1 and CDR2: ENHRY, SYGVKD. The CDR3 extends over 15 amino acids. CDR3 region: CAISELGPMNTEAFF. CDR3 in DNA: TGTGCCATCAGTGAGCTAGGCCCCATGAACACTGAAGCTTTCTTT.

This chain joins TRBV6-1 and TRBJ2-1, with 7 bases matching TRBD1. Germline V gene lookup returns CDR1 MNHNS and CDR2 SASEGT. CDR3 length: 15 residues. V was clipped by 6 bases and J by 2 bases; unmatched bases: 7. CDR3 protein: CASRLQGPTYNEQFF. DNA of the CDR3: TGTGCCAGCAGGTTACAGGGGCCCACCTACAATGAGCAGTTCTTC.

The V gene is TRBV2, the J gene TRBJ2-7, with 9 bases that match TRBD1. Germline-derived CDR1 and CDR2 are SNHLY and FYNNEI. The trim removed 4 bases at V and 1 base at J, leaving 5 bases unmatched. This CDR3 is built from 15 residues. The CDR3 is CASSASGTGSYEQYF. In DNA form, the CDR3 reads TGTGCCAGCAGTGCGTCCGGGACAGGGTCCTACGAGCAGTACTTC.

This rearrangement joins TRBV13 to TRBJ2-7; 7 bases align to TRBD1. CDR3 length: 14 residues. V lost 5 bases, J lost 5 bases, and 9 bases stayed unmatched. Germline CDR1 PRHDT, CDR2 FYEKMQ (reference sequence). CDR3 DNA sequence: TGTGCCAGCAGCCGACAACAGGGGTCACACGAGCAGTACTTC. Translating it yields CASSRQQGSHEQYF. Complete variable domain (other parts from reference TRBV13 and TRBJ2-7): AAGVIQSPRHLIKEKRETATLKCYPIPRHDTVYWYQQGPGQDPQFLISFYEKMQSDKGSIPDRFSAQQFSDYHSELNMSSLELGDSALYFCASSRQQGSHEQYFGPGTRLTVT.

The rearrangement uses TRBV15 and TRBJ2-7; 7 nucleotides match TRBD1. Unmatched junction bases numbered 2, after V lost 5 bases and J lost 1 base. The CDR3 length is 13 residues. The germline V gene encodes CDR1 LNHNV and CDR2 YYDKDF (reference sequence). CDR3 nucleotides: TGTGCCACCAGCCCGGGACAGTCCTACGAGCAGTACTTC. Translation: CATSPGQSYEQYF.

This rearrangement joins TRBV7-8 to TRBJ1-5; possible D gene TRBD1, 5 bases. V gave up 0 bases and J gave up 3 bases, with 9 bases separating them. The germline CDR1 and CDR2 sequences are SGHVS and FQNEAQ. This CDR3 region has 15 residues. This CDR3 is CASSLAQGYNQPQHF. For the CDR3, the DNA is TGTGCCAGCAGCTTAGCGCAGGGATACAATCAGCCCCAGCATTTT.

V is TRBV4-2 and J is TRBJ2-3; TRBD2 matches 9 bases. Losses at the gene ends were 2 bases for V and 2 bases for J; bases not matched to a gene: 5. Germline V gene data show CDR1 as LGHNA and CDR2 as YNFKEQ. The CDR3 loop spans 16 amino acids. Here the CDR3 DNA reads TGTGCCAGCAGCCAATCGACTAGCGGTTTCACAGATACGCAGTATTTT. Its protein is CASSQSTSGFTDTQYF.

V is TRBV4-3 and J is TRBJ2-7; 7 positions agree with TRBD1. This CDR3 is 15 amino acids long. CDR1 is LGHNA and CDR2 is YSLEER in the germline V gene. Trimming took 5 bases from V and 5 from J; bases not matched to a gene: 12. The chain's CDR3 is CASSATHRGPHEQYF. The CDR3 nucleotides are TGCGCCAGCAGCGCGACCCACAGGGGCCCCCACGAGCAGTACTTC.

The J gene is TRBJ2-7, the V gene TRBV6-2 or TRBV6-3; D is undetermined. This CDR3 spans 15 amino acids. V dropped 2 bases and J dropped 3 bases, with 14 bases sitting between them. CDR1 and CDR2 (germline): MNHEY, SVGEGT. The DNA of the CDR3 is TGTGCCAGCAGTTACCATACAGATACCTACTACGAGCAGTACTTC. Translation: CASSYHTDTYYEQYF.

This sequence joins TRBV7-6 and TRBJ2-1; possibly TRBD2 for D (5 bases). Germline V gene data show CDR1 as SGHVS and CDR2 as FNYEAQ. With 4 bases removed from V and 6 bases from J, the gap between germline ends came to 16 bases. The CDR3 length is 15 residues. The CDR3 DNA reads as TGTGCCAGCAGCTGGACGGCGGACTTGACCAATGAGCAGTTCTTC. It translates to CASSWTADLTNEQFF. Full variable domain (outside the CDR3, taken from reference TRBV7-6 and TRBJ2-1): GAGVSQSPRYKVTKRGQDVALRCDPISGHVSLYWYRQALGQGPEFLTYFNYEAQQDKSGLPNDRFSAERPEGSISTLTIQRTEQRDSAMYRCASSWTADLTNEQFFGPGTRLTVL.

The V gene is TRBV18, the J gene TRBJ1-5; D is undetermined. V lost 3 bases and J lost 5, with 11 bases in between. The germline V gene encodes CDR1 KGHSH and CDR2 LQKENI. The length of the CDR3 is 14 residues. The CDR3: CASSPSQPHQPQHF. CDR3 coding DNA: TGTGCCAGCTCACCTTCCCAGCCACATCAGCCCCAGCATTTT.

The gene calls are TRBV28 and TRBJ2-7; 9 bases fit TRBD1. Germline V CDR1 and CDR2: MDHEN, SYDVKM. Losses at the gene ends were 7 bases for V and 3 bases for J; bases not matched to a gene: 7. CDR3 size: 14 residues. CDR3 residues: CASTTSTGGYEQYF. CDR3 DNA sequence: TGTGCCAGCACCACGTCGACAGGGGGCTACGAGCAGTACTTC.

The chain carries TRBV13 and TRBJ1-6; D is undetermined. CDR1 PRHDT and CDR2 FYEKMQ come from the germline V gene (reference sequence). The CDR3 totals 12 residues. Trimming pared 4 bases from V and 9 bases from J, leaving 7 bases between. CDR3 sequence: CASSSVLSPLHF. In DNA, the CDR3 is TGTGCCAGCAGCTCCGTCCTTTCACCCCTCCACTTT.

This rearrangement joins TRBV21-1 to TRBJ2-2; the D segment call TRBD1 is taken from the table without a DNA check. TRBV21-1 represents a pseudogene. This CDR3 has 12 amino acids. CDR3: CASKGFTGELFF. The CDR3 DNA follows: TGTGCCAGCAAGGGGTTCACCGGGGAGCTGTTTTTT.

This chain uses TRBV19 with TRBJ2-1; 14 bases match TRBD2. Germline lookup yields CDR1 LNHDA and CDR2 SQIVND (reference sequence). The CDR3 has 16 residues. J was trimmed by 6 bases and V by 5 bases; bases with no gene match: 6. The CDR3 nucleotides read TGTGCCAGTAGTTCGGGACTAGCGGGAGTTTTCAATGAGCAGTTCTTC. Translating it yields CASSSGLAGVFNEQFF.

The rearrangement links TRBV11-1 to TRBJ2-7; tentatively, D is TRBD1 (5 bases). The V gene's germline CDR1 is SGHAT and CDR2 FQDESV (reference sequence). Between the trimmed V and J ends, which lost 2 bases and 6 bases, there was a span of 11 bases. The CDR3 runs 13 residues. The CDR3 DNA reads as TGTGCCAGCAGCTTACTCGCAGGGCGCGAGCAGTACTTC. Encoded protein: CASSLLAGREQYF.

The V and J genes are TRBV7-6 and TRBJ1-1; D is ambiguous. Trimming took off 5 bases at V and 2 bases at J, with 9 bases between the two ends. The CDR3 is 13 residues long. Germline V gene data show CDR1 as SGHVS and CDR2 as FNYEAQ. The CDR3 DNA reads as TGTGCCAGCAGCCTCGAGTCTAACACTGAAGCTTTCTTT. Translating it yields CASSLESNTEAFF. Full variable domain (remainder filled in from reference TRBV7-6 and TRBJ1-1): GAGVSQSPRYKVTKRGQDVALRCDPISGHVSLYWYRQALGQGPEFLTYFNYEAQQDKSGLPNDRFSAERPEGSISTLTIQRTEQRDSAMYRCASSLESNTEAFFGQGTRLTVV.